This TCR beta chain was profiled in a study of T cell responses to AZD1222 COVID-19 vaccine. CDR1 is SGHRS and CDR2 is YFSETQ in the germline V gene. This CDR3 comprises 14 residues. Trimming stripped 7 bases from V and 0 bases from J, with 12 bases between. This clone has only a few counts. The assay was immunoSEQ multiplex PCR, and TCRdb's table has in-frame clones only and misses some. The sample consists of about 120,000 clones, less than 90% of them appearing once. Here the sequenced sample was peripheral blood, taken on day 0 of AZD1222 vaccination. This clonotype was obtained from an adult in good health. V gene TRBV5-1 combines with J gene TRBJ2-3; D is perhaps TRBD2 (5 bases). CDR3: CASSSAGSTDTQYF. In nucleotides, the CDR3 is TGCGCCAGCTCCTCCGCGGGCAGCACAGATACGCAGTATTTT.